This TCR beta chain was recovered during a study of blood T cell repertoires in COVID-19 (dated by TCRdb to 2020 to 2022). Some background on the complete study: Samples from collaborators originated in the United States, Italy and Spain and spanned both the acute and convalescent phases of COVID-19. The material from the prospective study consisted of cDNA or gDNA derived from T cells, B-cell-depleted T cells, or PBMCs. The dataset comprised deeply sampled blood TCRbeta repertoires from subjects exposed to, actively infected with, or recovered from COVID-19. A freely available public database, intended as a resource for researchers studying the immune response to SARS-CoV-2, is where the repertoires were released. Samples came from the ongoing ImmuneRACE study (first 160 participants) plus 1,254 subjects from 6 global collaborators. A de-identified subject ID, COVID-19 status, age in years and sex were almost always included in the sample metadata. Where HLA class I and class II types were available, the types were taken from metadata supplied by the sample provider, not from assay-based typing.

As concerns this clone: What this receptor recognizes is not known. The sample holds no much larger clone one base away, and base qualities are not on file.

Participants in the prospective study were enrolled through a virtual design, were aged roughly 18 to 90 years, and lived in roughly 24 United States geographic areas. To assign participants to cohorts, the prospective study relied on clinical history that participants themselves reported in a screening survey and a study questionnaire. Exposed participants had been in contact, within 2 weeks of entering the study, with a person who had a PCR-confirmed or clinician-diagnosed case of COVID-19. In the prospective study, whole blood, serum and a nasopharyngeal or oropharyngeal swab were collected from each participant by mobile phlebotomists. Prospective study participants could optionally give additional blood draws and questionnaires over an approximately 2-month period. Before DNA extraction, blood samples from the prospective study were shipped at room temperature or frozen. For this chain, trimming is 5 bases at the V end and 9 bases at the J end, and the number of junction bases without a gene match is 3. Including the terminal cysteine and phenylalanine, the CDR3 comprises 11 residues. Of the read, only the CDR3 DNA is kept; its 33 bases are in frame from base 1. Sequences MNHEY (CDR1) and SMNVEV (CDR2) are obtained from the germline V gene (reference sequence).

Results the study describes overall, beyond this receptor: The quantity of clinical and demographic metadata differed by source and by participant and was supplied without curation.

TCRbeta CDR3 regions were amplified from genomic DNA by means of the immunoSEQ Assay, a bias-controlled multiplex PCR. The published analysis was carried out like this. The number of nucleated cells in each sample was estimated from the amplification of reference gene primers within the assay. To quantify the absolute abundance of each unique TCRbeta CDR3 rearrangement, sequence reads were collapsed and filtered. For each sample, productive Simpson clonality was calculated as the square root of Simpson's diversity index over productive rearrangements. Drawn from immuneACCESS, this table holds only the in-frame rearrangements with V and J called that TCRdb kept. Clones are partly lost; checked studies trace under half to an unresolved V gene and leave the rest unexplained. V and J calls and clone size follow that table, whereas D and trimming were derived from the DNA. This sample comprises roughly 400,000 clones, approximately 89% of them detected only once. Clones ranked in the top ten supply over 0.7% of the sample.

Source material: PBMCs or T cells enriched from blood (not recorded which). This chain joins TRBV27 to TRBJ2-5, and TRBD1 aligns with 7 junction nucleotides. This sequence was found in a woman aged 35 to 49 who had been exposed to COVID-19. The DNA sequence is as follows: TGTGCCAGCAGTCAAGGACAGGCCCAGTACTTC. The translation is CASSQGQAQYF.